This is a list of T cell receptor beta chains from one sample in a study of CD8+CD57+ T cells in acquired aplastic anemia. TCRdb re-derived calls from the reads in MiXCR, one entry per CDR3 protein. The sample yields 150,000 or so distinct CDR3 sequences, around half seen once. Input material: sorted CD4+, CD8+, or CD8+CD57+ T cells (not recorded which) from PBMCs. These receptors all come from a human donor with aplastic anemia. Each CDR3 is given with its conserved first and last residue. The order of the fields is D gene, J gene, clone size, V gene, CDR3 DNA, CDR3 protein. A D gene is named only where the DNA matches it firmly. The size field is filled for only some rows; it gives once, few, many or a size class.

d_call: NA
j_call: TRBJ1-2
clone_size: NA
v_call: TRBV20-1
cdr3_nt: TGCAGTGCACGCTGGAAGGGCCTCCAAGACTACACCTTC
cdr3_aa: CSARWKGLQDYTF

d_call: TRBD2
j_call: TRBJ2-7
clone_size: once
v_call: TRBV7-2
cdr3_nt: TGTGCCAGCAGGGCGGGGGGAACCTACGAGCAGTACTTC
cdr3_aa: CASRAGGTYEQYF

d_call: TRBD1
j_call: TRBJ1-1
clone_size: NA
v_call: TRBV7-2
cdr3_nt: TGTGCCAGCAGCCAATCAGGGGGGGGAAGTGAAGCTTTCTTT
cdr3_aa: CASSQSGGGSEAFF

d_call: NA
j_call: TRBJ1-5
clone_size: NA
v_call: TRBV28
cdr3_nt: TGTGCCAGCAGTTTATTGCCCCGAGTTAGCAATCAGCCCCAGCATTTT
cdr3_aa: CASSLLPRVSNQPQHF

d_call: NA
j_call: TRBJ2-5
clone_size: NA
v_call: TRBV4-2
cdr3_nt: TGTGCCAGCAGCCCATTTGTGGGGACTGCAGCTTTAGCAGGGGGTGAGACCCAGTACTTC
cdr3_aa: CASSPFVGTAALAGGETQYF

d_call: TRBD1
j_call: TRBJ2-7
clone_size: NA
v_call: TRBV11-2
cdr3_nt: TGTGCCAGCAGCTTAGTTGGGACAGACTACGAGCAGTACTTC
cdr3_aa: CASSLVGTDYEQYF

d_call: TRBD2
j_call: TRBJ2-3
clone_size: NA
v_call: TRBV24-1
cdr3_nt: TGTGCCCCGGTAGCGGGAGGTGCTGTCAGGGATACGCAGTATTTT
cdr3_aa: CAPVAGGAVRDTQYF

d_call: NA
j_call: TRBJ1-4
clone_size: NA
v_call: TRBV27
cdr3_nt: TGTGCCAGCAGTACCCTACGGGGGAATAGGGCAACTAATGAAAAACTGTTTTTT
cdr3_aa: CASSTLRGNRATNEKLFF

d_call: TRBD2
j_call: TRBJ2-1
clone_size: NA
v_call: TRBV11-2
cdr3_nt: TGTGCCAGCAGCTGGACTAGCGGGGGTGTCTCCTACAATGAGCAGTTCTTC
cdr3_aa: CASSWTSGGVSYNEQFF

d_call: TRBD1
j_call: TRBJ1-4
clone_size: NA
v_call: TRBV2
cdr3_nt: TGTGCCAGCAGTCCGAGAGACAGGGGGATGAGTAATGAAAAACTGTTTTTT
cdr3_aa: CASSPRDRGMSNEKLFF

d_call: TRBD2
j_call: TRBJ2-7
clone_size: NA
v_call: TRBV14
cdr3_nt: TGTGCCAGCAGTCCAGTTAGCGGGAGCTCCTACGAGCAGTACTTC
cdr3_aa: CASSPVSGSSYEQYF

d_call: NA
j_call: TRBJ2-2
clone_size: few
v_call: TRBV6-1
cdr3_nt: TGTGCCAGCAGAATTCGGACGGCGAACACCGGGGAGCTGTTTTTT
cdr3_aa: CASRIRTANTGELFF

d_call: NA
j_call: TRBJ2-1
clone_size: many
v_call: TRBV9
cdr3_nt: TGTGCCAGCAGCTTCTTCGACACCGACAATGAGCAGTTCTTC
cdr3_aa: CASSFFDTDNEQFF

d_call: TRBD1
j_call: TRBJ2-7
clone_size: NA
v_call: TRBV29-1
cdr3_nt: TGCAGCGTGGGGGGACAGGGAAGCTACGAGCAGTACTTC
cdr3_aa: CSVGGQGSYEQYF

d_call: TRBD2
j_call: TRBJ2-1
clone_size: NA
v_call: TRBV10-3
cdr3_nt: TGTGCCATCAGTGAGGCGGGACTAGCGGGGGGGCACAATGAGCAGTTCTTC
cdr3_aa: CAISEAGLAGGHNEQFF

d_call: NA
j_call: TRBJ1-2
clone_size: many
v_call: TRBV27
cdr3_nt: TGTGCCAGCAGTCGGAACCTCCTCGCCTATGGCTACACCTTC
cdr3_aa: CASSRNLLAYGYTF

d_call: NA
j_call: TRBJ2-2
clone_size: few
v_call: TRBV3-1
cdr3_nt: TGTGCCAGCAGCCAAGGGGAGGTCCGGAACACCGGGGAGCTGTTTTTT
cdr3_aa: CASSQGEVRNTGELFF

d_call: NA
j_call: TRBJ1-2
clone_size: NA
v_call: TRBV24-1
cdr3_nt: TGTGCCACCAGTGATATACTCTATGGCTACACCTTC
cdr3_aa: CATSDILYGYTF

d_call: NA
j_call: TRBJ2-7
clone_size: few
v_call: TRBV9
cdr3_nt: TGTGCCAGCAGCGTAGCTACAGGGTCCGAGCAGTACTTC
cdr3_aa: CASSVATGSEQYF

d_call: TRBD2
j_call: TRBJ2-3
clone_size: NA
v_call: TRBV5-1
cdr3_nt: TGCGCCAGCAGCCCTGCCGGGACTAGCCTACTGTATGAGCAGTATTTT
cdr3_aa: CASSPAGTSLLYEQYF

d_call: TRBD1
j_call: TRBJ2-7
clone_size: once
v_call: TRBV6-1
cdr3_nt: TGTGCCAGCAGTCCGGGGACAGGGGCGCCTCACGAGCAGTACTTC
cdr3_aa: CASSPGTGAPHEQYF

d_call: TRBD1
j_call: TRBJ2-7
clone_size: NA
v_call: TRBV6-5
cdr3_nt: TGTGCCAGCAGTTACGGGACAGGAGTCTACGAGCAGTACTTC
cdr3_aa: CASSYGTGVYEQYF

d_call: NA
j_call: TRBJ1-4
clone_size: few
v_call: TRBV2
cdr3_nt: TGTGCCAGCAGTGGGCAGGGCGGTGAAAAACTGTTTTTT
cdr3_aa: CASSGQGGEKLFF

d_call: TRBD2
j_call: TRBJ2-3
clone_size: NA
v_call: TRBV7-2
cdr3_nt: TGTGCCAGCAGCTTAGGGCAGGCGGGGGAGTCCACAGATACGCAGTATTTT
cdr3_aa: CASSLGQAGESTDTQYF

d_call: NA
j_call: TRBJ2-7
clone_size: NA
v_call: TRBV29-1
cdr3_nt: TGCAGCGTTGAACTTTCGGAGCTCAACTACGAGCAGTACTTC
cdr3_aa: CSVELSELNYEQYF

d_call: NA
j_call: TRBJ2-6
clone_size: once
v_call: TRBV4-2
cdr3_nt: TGTGCCAGCAGCCAAGATGTGAGCTCTGGGGCCAACGTCCTGACCTTC
cdr3_aa: CASSQDVSSGANVLTF

d_call: NA
j_call: TRBJ1-1
clone_size: NA
v_call: TRBV2
cdr3_nt: TGTGCCAGCAGTGCGAACAGGGAAGTGGTAGCTTTCTTT
cdr3_aa: CASSANREVVAFF

d_call: TRBD2
j_call: TRBJ2-3
clone_size: NA
v_call: TRBV29-1
cdr3_nt: TGCAGCGCCCTAGCGGGAGGGCCGACCACAGATACGCAGTATTTT
cdr3_aa: CSALAGGPTTDTQYF

d_call: NA
j_call: TRBJ1-1
clone_size: few
v_call: TRBV19
cdr3_nt: TGTGCCAGTAAGATCTTGGACATGAACACTGAAGCTTTCTTT
cdr3_aa: CASKILDMNTEAFF

d_call: NA
j_call: TRBJ1-1
clone_size: NA
v_call: TRBV19
cdr3_nt: TGTGCCAGTAGGGCTGGGACCAACACTGAAGCTTTCTTT
cdr3_aa: CASRAGTNTEAFF

d_call: TRBD1
j_call: TRBJ2-2
clone_size: NA
v_call: TRBV19
cdr3_nt: TGTGCCAGTAAGGATAGGGGGCTATCGGTCGGGGAGCTGTTTTTT
cdr3_aa: CASKDRGLSVGELFF

d_call: TRBD2
j_call: TRBJ2-3
clone_size: NA
v_call: TRBV7-6
cdr3_nt: TGTGCCAGCAGCGGGAGCGGGGGGGCCGCAGATACGCAGTATTTT
cdr3_aa: CASSGSGGAADTQYF

d_call: NA
j_call: TRBJ1-3
clone_size: NA
v_call: TRBV10-2
cdr3_nt: TGCGCCAGCAGTGAGTCGGGGCAGTATAACACCATATATTTT
cdr3_aa: CASSESGQYNTIYF

d_call: NA
j_call: TRBJ2-6
clone_size: NA
v_call: TRBV9
cdr3_nt: TGTGCCAGCAGCGTAACTGGGGCCAACGTCCCGACTTTC
cdr3_aa: CASSVTGANVPTF

d_call: TRBD1
j_call: TRBJ1-5
clone_size: NA
v_call: TRBV10-3
cdr3_nt: TGTGCCACTACCAGGGGGGTGGGCCAGCCCCAGCATTTT
cdr3_aa: CATTRGVGQPQHF

d_call: NA
j_call: TRBJ2-7
clone_size: NA
v_call: TRBV15
cdr3_nt: TGTGCCACCAGCAGAGGTAGGGATTACGAGCAGTACTTC
cdr3_aa: CATSRGRDYEQYF

d_call: NA
j_call: TRBJ2-1
clone_size: NA
v_call: TRBV24-1
cdr3_nt: TGTGCCACCAGTGATTTGAAGGGGGACTTGAGCTCCTACAATGAACAGTTCTTC
cdr3_aa: CATSDLKGDLSSYNEQFF

d_call: TRBD1
j_call: TRBJ1-2
clone_size: many
v_call: TRBV6-1
cdr3_nt: TGTGCCAGCGGACAGGGGTACTATGGCTACACCTTC
cdr3_aa: CASGQGYYGYTF

d_call: NA
j_call: TRBJ1-5
clone_size: once
v_call: TRBV24-1
cdr3_nt: TGTGCCACCAGTGATTCAGGGGGCAATCAGCCCCAGCATTTT
cdr3_aa: CATSDSGGNQPQHF

d_call: TRBD1
j_call: TRBJ2-5
clone_size: NA
v_call: TRBV25-1
cdr3_nt: TGTGCCAGCAGTGAACGGGCAGGGGGCCGAAAAGAGACCCAGTACTTC
cdr3_aa: CASSERAGGRKETQYF

d_call: NA
j_call: TRBJ2-3
clone_size: NA
v_call: TRBV20-1
cdr3_nt: TGCAGTGCTAGGGTGGCGGGGATTACAGATACGCAGTATTTT
cdr3_aa: CSARVAGITDTQYF

d_call: TRBD2
j_call: TRBJ2-4
clone_size: few
v_call: TRBV11-2
cdr3_nt: TGTGCCAGCAGCCCTACCCGCGGGGCGGGGGGTGCCAAAAACATTCAGTACTTC
cdr3_aa: CASSPTRGAGGAKNIQYF

d_call: NA
j_call: TRBJ1-1
clone_size: once
v_call: TRBV10-3
cdr3_nt: TGTGCCAGCATCGGGGGGGTTCCGAACACTGAAGCTTTCTTT
cdr3_aa: CASIGGVPNTEAFF

d_call: NA
j_call: TRBJ2-7
clone_size: NA
v_call: TRBV2
cdr3_nt: TGTGCCAGCAAGAAGGGACTGCCCTACGAGCAGTACTTC
cdr3_aa: CASKKGLPYEQYF

d_call: NA
j_call: TRBJ1-6
clone_size: NA
v_call: TRBV9
cdr3_nt: TGTGCCAGCAGCGTAGTTGCAGGGGCACCCCTCCACTTT
cdr3_aa: CASSVVAGAPLHF

d_call: NA
j_call: TRBJ2-1
clone_size: NA
v_call: TRBV7-8
cdr3_nt: TGTGCCAGCACCCCTTCCCTGGGCCGTAATGAGCAGTTCTTC
cdr3_aa: CASTPSLGRNEQFF

d_call: NA
j_call: TRBJ2-1
clone_size: many
v_call: TRBV4-1
cdr3_nt: TGCGCCAGCAGCCAAGGGGAGGCCTCCTACAATGAGCAGTTCTTC
cdr3_aa: CASSQGEASYNEQFF

d_call: NA
j_call: TRBJ1-2
clone_size: NA
v_call: TRBV11-2
cdr3_nt: TGTGCCAGCAGCTATCGGCAGGCACCCTATGGCTACACCTTC
cdr3_aa: CASSYRQAPYGYTF

d_call: TRBD1
j_call: TRBJ2-3
clone_size: NA
v_call: TRBV2
cdr3_nt: TGTGCCAGTGGGGGCGACAGGGGGCTTGGAGATACGCAGTATTTT
cdr3_aa: CASGGDRGLGDTQYF

d_call: TRBD1
j_call: TRBJ2-3
clone_size: few
v_call: TRBV10-3
cdr3_nt: TGTGCCATCAAGGACAGGAGCACAGATACGCAGTATTTT
cdr3_aa: CAIKDRSTDTQYF